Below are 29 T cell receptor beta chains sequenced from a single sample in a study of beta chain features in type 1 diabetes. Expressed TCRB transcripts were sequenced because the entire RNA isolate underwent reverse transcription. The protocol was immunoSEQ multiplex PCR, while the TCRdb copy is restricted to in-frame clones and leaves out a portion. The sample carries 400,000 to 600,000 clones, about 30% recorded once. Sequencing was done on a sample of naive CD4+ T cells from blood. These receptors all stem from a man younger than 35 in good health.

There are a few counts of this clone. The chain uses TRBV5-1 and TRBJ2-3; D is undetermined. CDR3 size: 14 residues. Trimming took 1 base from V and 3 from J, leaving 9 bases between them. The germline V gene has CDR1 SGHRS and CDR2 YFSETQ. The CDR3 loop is CASSLYGATDTQYF. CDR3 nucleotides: TGCGCCAGCAGCTTGTATGGAGCTACAGATACGCAGTATTTT.

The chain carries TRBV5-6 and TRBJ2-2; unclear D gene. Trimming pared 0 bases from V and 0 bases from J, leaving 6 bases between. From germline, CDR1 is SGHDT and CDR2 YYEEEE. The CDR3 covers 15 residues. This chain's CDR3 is CASSLGAANTGELFF. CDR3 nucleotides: TGTGCCAGCAGCTTGGGGGCGGCGAACACCGGGGAGCTGTTTTTT. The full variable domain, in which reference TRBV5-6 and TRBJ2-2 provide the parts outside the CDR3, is DAGVTQSPTHLIKTRGQQVTLRCSPKSGHDTVSWYQQALGQGPQFIFQYYEEEERQRGNFPDRFSGHQFPNYSSELNVNALLLGDSALYLCASSLGAANTGELFFGEGSRLTVL.

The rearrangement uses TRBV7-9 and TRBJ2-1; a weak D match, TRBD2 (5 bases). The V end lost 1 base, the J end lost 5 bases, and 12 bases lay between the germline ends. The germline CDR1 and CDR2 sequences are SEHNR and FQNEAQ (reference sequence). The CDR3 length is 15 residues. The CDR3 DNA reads TGTGCCAGCAGCTTAGGGGTGGGAGCCCACAATGAGCAGTTCTTC. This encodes CASSLGVGAHNEQFF.

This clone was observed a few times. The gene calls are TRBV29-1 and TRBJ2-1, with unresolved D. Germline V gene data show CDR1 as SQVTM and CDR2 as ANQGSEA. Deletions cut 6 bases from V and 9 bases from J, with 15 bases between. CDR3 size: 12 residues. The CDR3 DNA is TGCAGCGTAGAGTGGGTTCGGAGTGAGCAGTTCTTC. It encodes CSVEWVRSEQFF.

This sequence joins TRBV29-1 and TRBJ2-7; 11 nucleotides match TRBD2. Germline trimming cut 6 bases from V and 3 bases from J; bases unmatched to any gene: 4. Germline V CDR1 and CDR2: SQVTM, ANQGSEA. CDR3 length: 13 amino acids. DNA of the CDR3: TGCAGCGTCCGGGGACTAGCGGACTACGAGCAGTACTTC. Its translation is CSVRGLADYEQYF.

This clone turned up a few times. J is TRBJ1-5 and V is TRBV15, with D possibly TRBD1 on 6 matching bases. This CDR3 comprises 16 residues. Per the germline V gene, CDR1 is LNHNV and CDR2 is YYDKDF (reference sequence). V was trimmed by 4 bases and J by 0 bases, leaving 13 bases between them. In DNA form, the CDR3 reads TGTGCCACCAGCACCCTCGGACAGTATAGCAATCAGCCCCAGCATTTT. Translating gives CATSTLGQYSNQPQHF.

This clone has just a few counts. The CDR3 spells CASSLRAGPDTQYF. CDR3 nucleotide sequence: TGTGCCAGCAGCTTAAGAGCAGGCCCAGATACGCAGTATTTT. The V and J genes are TRBV7-2 and TRBJ2-3; no firm D call. V shed 2 bases and J shed 4 bases, with 10 bases lying between them. Germline CDR1 and CDR2: SGHTA and FQGNSA. The CDR3 extends over 14 amino acids.

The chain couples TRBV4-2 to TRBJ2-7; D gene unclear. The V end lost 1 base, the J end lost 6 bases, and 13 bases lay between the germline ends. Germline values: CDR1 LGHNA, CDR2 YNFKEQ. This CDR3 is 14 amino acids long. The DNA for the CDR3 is TGTGCCAGCAGCCAAGCTTCGGGTTCCGGCGAGCAGTACTTC. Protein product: CASSQASGSGEQYF.

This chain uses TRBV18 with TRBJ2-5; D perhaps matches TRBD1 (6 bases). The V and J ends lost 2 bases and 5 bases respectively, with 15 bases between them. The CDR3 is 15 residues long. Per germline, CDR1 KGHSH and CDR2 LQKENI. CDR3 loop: CASSPRSGVGETQYF. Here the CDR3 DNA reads TGTGCCAGCTCACCAAGATCAGGGGTTGGCGAGACCCAGTACTTC.

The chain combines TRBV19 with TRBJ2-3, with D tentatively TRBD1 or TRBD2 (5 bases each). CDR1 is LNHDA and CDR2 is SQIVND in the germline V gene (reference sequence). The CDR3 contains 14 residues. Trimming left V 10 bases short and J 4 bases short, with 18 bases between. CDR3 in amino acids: CATKRGGLADTQYF. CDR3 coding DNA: TGTGCCACCAAACGTGGGGGTTTGGCAGATACGCAGTATTTT.

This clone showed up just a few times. The CDR3 spells CASIPGGSYGYTF. In nucleotides, the CDR3 is TGTGCCAGCATCCCCGGGGGGAGCTATGGCTACACCTTC. The chain combines TRBV28 with TRBJ1-2; possible D gene TRBD1, 5 bases. Looked up from germline, CDR1 is MDHEN and CDR2 is SYDVKM. V shed 7 bases and J shed 4 bases, with 13 bases lying between them. This CDR3 comprises 13 residues.

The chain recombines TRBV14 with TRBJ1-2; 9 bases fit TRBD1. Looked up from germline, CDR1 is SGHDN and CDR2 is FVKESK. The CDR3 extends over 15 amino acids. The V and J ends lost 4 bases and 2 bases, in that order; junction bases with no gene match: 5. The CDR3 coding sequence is TGTGCCAGCAGCCGAGGGACAGGGACAAACTATGGCTACACCTTC. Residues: CASSRGTGTNYGYTF.

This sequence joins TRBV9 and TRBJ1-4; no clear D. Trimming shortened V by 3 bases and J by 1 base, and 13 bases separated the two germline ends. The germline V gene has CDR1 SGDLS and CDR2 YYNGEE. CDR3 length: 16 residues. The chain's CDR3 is CASSGDVALTNEKLFF. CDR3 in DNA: TGTGCCAGCAGCGGCGACGTGGCTTTAACTAATGAAAAACTGTTTTTT.

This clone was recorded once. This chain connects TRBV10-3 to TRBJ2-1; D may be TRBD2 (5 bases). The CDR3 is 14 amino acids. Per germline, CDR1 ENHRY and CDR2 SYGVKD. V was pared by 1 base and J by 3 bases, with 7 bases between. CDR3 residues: CAISEYGGYNEQFF. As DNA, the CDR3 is TGTGCCATCAGTGAGTATGGAGGCTACAATGAGCAGTTCTTC.

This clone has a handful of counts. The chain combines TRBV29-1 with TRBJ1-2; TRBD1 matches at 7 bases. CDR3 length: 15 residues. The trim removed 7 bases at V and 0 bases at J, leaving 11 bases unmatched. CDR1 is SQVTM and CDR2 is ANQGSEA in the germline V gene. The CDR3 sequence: CSARLGTDSNYGYTF. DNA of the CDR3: TGCAGCGCGAGATTGGGGACAGACTCTAACTATGGCTACACCTTC.

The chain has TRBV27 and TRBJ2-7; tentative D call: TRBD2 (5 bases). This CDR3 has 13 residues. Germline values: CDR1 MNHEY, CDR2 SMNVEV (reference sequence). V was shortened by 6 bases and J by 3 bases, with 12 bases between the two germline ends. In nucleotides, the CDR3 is TGTGCCAGCAGGGGTAGCGCGTACTACGAGCAGTACTTC. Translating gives CASRGSAYYEQYF.

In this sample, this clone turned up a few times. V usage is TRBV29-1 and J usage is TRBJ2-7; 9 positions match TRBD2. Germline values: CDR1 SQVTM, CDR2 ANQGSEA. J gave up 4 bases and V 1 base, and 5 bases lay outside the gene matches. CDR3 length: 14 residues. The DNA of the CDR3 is TGCAGCGTTGAAGGCGGGAGGGCGGGGTACGAGCAGTACTTC. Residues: CSVEGGRAGYEQYF.

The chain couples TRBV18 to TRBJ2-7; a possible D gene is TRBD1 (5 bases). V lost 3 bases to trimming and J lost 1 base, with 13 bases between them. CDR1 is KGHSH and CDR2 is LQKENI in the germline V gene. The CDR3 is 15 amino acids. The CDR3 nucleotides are TGTGCCAGCTCACCCCCCACGAAGGGGTCCTACGAGCAGTACTTC. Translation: CASSPPTKGSYEQYF.

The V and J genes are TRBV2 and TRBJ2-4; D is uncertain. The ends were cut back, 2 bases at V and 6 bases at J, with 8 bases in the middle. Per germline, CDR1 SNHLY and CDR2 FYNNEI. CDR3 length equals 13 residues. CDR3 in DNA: TGTGCCAGCAGTGAAAGGGCCGTAAACATTCAGTACTTC. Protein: CASSERAVNIQYF.

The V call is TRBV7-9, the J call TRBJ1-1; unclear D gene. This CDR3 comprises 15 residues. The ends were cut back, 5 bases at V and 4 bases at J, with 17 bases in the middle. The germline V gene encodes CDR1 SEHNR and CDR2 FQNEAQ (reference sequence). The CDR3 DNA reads TGTGCCAGCAGCCAATCGGCCGGGGTCCCCACTGAAGCTTTCTTT. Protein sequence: CASSQSAGVPTEAFF. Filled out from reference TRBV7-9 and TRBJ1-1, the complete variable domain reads DTGVSQNPRHKITKRGQNVTFRCDPISEHNRLYWYRQTLGQGPEFLTYFQNEAQLEKSRLLSDRFSAERPKGSFSTLEIQRTEQGDSAMYLCASSQSAGVPTEAFFGQGTRLTVV.

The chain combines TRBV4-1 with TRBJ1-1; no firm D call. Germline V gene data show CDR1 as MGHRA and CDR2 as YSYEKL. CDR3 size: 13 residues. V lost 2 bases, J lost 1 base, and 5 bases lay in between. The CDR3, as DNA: TGCGCCAGCAGCCAACCCAAGAACACTGAAGCTTTCTTT. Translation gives CASSQPKNTEAFF.

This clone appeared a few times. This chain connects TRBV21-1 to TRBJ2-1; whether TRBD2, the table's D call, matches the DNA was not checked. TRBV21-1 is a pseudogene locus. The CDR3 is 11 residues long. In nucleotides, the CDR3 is TGTGCCAGCAGCGGAGAGAATGAGCAGTTCTTC. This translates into CASSGENEQFF.

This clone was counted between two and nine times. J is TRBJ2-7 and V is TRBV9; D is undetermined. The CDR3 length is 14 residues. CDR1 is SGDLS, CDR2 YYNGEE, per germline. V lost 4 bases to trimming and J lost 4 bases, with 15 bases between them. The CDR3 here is CASSSPGQVYEQYF. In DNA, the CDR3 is TGTGCCAGCAGCTCCCCAGGTCAGGTGTACGAGCAGTACTTC.

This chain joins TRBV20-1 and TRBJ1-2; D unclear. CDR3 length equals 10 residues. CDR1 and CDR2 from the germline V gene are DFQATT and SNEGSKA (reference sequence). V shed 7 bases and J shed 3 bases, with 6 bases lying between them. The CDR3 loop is CSGNDYGYTF. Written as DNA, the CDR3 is TGCAGTGGTAATGACTATGGCTACACCTTC.

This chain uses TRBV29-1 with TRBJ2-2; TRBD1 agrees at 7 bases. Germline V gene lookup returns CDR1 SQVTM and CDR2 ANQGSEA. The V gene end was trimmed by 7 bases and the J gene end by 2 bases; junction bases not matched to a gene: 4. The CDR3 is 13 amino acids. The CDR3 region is CSAGQANTGELFF. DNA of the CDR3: TGCAGCGCCGGACAGGCAAACACCGGGGAGCTGTTTTTT.

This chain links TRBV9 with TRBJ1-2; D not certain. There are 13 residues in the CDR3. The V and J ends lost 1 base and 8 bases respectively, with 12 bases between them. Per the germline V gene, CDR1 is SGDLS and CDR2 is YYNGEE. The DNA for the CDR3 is TGTGCCAGCAGCGTACTGATCGGGGAGGGCTACACCTTC. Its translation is CASSVLIGEGYTF. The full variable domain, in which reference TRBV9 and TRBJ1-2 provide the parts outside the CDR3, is DSGVTQTPKHLITATGQRVTLRCSPRSGDLSVYWYQQSLDQGLQFLIQYYNGEERAKGNILERFSAQQFPDLHSELNLSSLELGDSALYFCASSVLIGEGYTFGSGTRLTVV.

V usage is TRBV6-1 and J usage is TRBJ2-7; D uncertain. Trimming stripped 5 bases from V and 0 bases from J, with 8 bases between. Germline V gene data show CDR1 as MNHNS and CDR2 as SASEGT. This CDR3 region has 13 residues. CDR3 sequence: CASSKGSSYEQYF. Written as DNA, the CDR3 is TGTGCCAGCAGTAAGGGCAGCTCCTACGAGCAGTACTTC.

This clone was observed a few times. CDR3 sequence: CAISTGLAAYEQYF. CDR3 DNA sequence: TGTGCCATCAGTACGGGACTAGCGGCCTACGAGCAGTACTTC. The J gene is TRBJ2-7, the V gene TRBV10-3; 11 bases fit TRBD2. CDR1 is ENHRY and CDR2 is SYGVKD in the germline V gene. V dropped 5 bases and J dropped 2; count of bases not matched to a gene: 2. The CDR3 length is 14 residues.

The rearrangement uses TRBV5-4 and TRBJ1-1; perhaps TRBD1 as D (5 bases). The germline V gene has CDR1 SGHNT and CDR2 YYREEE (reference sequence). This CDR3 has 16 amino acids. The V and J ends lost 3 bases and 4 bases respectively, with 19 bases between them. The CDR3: CASSYAGSGWSTEAFF. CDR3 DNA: TGTGCCAGCAGCTATGCAGGGTCGGGTTGGTCCACTGAAGCTTTCTTT.